One sample yielded the 16 T cell receptor beta chains listed below, sequenced in a study of blood T cell repertoires in COVID-19. The protocol was immunoSEQ multiplex PCR, while the TCRdb copy is restricted to in-frame clones and leaves out a portion. The sample consists of around 280,000 clones, approximately 86% of them appearing once. The sample comprised peripheral blood. Receptors were obtained from a woman between 50 and 59 years old who had recovered from COVID-19.

The V and J genes are TRBV4-3 and TRBJ1-4; a possible D gene is TRBD1 (5 bases). The CDR3 extends over 18 amino acids. V lost 3 bases and J 8 bases, leaving 25 bases between the germline ends. Germline values: CDR1 LGHNA, CDR2 YSLEER. CDR3 amino acids: CASSHVGVSGPGGEKLFF. The CDR3 DNA is TGCGCCAGCAGCCATGTTGGGGTTTCGGGCCCGGGGGGGGAAAAACTGTTTTTT.

For the CDR3, the DNA is TGTGCCAGCTCACCCTCGGGCGGGATCGGCTCTTGGAACACCATATATTTT. Its translation is CASSPSGGIGSWNTIYF. This rearrangement joins TRBV18 to TRBJ1-3, with D hard to call. This CDR3 is 17 amino acids long. From germline, CDR1 is KGHSH and CDR2 LQKENI. V lost 3 bases, J lost 7 bases, and 22 bases lay in between.

This clone was seen many times. This chain links TRBV4-2 with TRBJ2-7; 10 nucleotides align to TRBD2. The CDR3 totals 15 residues. Unmatched junction bases numbered 0, after V lost 1 base and J lost 0 bases. Germline V gene sequence: CDR1 LGHNA, CDR2 YNFKEQ. The chain's CDR3 is CASSQGLAGSYEQYF. The DNA of the CDR3 is TGTGCCAGCAGCCAAGGACTAGCGGGCTCCTACGAGCAGTACTTC.

The chain carries TRBV5-4 and TRBJ1-1; D is uncertain. V was cut by 2 bases and J by 4 bases, with 15 bases left in between. The CDR3 covers 15 residues. Germline CDR1 reads SGHNT; CDR2 reads YYREEE (reference sequence). CDR3 nucleotide sequence: TGTGCCAGCAGCTTCGGCAGCGGATGGAGCACTGAAGCTTTCTTT. This sequence encodes CASSFGSGWSTEAFF.

This chain connects TRBV7-2 to TRBJ2-1, with TRBD2 matching over 8 bases. V was clipped by 0 bases and J by 1 base; unmatched bases: 8. The CDR3 loop spans 18 amino acids. Germline CDR1 SGHTA, CDR2 FQGNSA. The CDR3 coding sequence is TGTGCCAGCAGCTTAGCGTCTAGCGGGCCCCCTTCCTACAATGAGCAGTTCTTC. Residues: CASSLASSGPPSYNEQFF.

The chain uses TRBV27 and TRBJ1-2, with D possibly being TRBD1 (5 bases). Germline V CDR1 and CDR2: MNHEY, SMNVEV (reference sequence). This CDR3 is 16 amino acids long. V gave up 4 bases and J gave up 4 bases, with 19 bases separating them. Here the CDR3 reads CASSWGPSQGSYGYTF. In DNA form, the CDR3 reads TGTGCCAGCAGTTGGGGCCCGAGCCAGGGATCCTATGGCTACACCTTC.

The chain links TRBV5-4 to TRBJ2-7, with 10 nucleotides matching TRBD1. Germline V CDR1 and CDR2: SGHNT, YYREEE (reference sequence). The V gene end was trimmed by 4 bases and the J gene end by 6 bases; junction bases not matched to a gene: 10. CDR3 size: 15 residues. The CDR3 protein is CASSLKATGGGEQYF. In DNA form, the CDR3 reads TGTGCCAGCAGCCTCAAAGCGACAGGGGGCGGCGAGCAGTACTTC.

The chain combines TRBV6-5 with TRBJ1-4; no definite D call. Trimming left V 3 bases short and J 5 bases short, with 10 bases between. CDR1 is MNHEY and CDR2 is SVGAGI in the germline V gene. CDR3 length equals 14 residues. CDR3 loop: CASSYNTGNEKLFF. CDR3 coding DNA: TGTGCCAGCAGTTATAACACGGGGAATGAAAAACTGTTTTTT.

The chain employs TRBV27 and TRBJ2-7, with 11 bases aligning to TRBD2. V shed 6 bases and J 7 bases; nucleotides not matched to a gene: 11. The CDR3 is 15 amino acids. Per the germline V gene, CDR1 is MNHEY and CDR2 is SMNVEV (reference sequence). For the CDR3, the DNA is TGTGCCAGCAGGCGAACTAGCGGGGGTGGAGGAGAGCAGTACTTC. Protein: CASRRTSGGGGEQYF.

The J gene is TRBJ2-2, the V gene TRBV11-2, with D possibly TRBD1 on 6 matching bases. Germline CDR1 reads SGHAT; CDR2 reads FQNNGV. There are 15 residues in the CDR3. V shed 4 bases and J shed 1 base, with 10 bases lying between them. This chain's CDR3 is CASSYLQGNTGELFF. DNA of the CDR3: TGTGCCAGCAGCTATTTACAGGGGAACACCGGGGAGCTGTTTTTT.

The rearrangement uses TRBV25-1 and TRBJ2-5; tentatively, D is TRBD1 (6 bases). V was trimmed by 5 bases and J by 4 bases, leaving 11 bases between them. The length of the CDR3 is 13 residues. Germline V lookup: CDR1 MGHDK, CDR2 SYGVNS. The CDR3 loop reads CASSPSDRETQYF. The CDR3 bases are TGTGCCAGCAGTCCATCGGACAGAGAGACCCAGTACTTC.

This clone was seen only a few times. V and J are TRBV19 and TRBJ2-1, with TRBD2 as a possible D gene (5 bases). Germline loops: CDR1 LNHDA, CDR2 SQIVND (reference sequence). Trimming removed 2 bases at V and 6 bases at J, with 11 bases between. The CDR3 is 14 residues long. The CDR3 spells CASSIRGMGNEQFF. CDR3 nucleotides: TGTGCCAGTAGTATAAGAGGGATGGGCAATGAGCAGTTCTTC.

The J gene is TRBJ2-3, the V gene TRBV4-2; perhaps TRBD2 as D (6 bases). Germline V gene data show CDR1 as LGHNA and CDR2 as YNFKEQ. The V gene lost 0 bases and the J gene lost 0 bases, with 16 bases spanning the gap. This CDR3 has 18 residues. For the CDR3, the DNA is TGTGCCAGCAGCCAAGATCGGATGGCGGGGCCCAGCACAGATACGCAGTATTTT. It is translated as CASSQDRMAGPSTDTQYF.

The V call is TRBV4-1, the J call TRBJ1-2; D is uncertain. The CDR3 covers 17 residues. Trimming took off 0 bases at V and 0 bases at J, with 14 bases between the two ends. Per the germline V gene, CDR1 is MGHRA and CDR2 is YSYEKL. The DNA of the CDR3 is TGCGCCAGCAGCCAAGAGGCCCCAGAAGTTGCTAACTATGGCTACACCTTC. Translated, it gives CASSQEAPEVANYGYTF.

The chain uses TRBV6-2 or TRBV6-3 and TRBJ2-2; 9 bases line up with TRBD2. The germline CDR1 and CDR2 sequences are MNHEY and SVGEGT. V trimming: 0 bases; J trimming: 2 bases; junction bases outside the gene matches: 4. CDR3 length: 17 residues. In DNA form, the CDR3 reads TGTGCCAGCAGTTACTCATTGCTAGCGGGAAACACCGGGGAGCTGTTTTTT. Its protein is CASSYSLLAGNTGELFF.

The chain combines TRBV7-2 with TRBJ1-2, with a tentative D call TRBD1 (6 bases). Germline V gene lookup returns CDR1 SGHTA and CDR2 FQGNSA. Trimming left V 7 bases short and J 8 bases short, with 29 bases between. CDR3 length: 17 residues. The CDR3 nucleotides read TGTGCCAGCACAGGGGAAAGGGGGGGAAGGGTCTATGGCGGCTACACCTTC. Translating it yields CASTGERGGRVYGGYTF.